This T cell receptor beta chain was observed in a study of Graves' ophthalmopathy and Graves' hyperthyroidism. Study-wide results and limits: Blood also carried most expanded thyroid clonotypes exceeding 0.001 frequency.

Ophthalmopathy in the donors was of moderate-to-severe activity, with CAS ≥3, NOSPECS ≥4 and duration under 3 months. PBMCs were density-gradient isolated from around 11 ml fresh blood. TCR beta CDR3 regions were amplified from RNA transcripts. Second-round multiplex PCR followed a first-round RT-PCR using HTBI primers. TCRdb called the multiplex PCR reads again in MiXCR, with one record for every CDR3 protein. The sample gives 340,000 or so distinct CDR3 sequences, roughly a sixth of which show up once; around an eighth is in the top ten. Comment on this clonotype: The antigen remains unidentified.

Germline-derived CDR1 and CDR2 are MDHEN and SYDVKM. Deletions cut 6 bases from V and 4 bases from J, with 12 bases between. The CDR3 has 13 amino acids. V and J are TRBV28 and TRBJ1-2; no reliable D call. The sample was peripheral blood. The receptor's source is an adult man with Graves' ophthalmopathy. The CDR3 DNA reads TGTGCCAGCAGCGTTGGTGCCTTCTATGGCTACACCTTC. Protein: CASSVGAFYGYTF.